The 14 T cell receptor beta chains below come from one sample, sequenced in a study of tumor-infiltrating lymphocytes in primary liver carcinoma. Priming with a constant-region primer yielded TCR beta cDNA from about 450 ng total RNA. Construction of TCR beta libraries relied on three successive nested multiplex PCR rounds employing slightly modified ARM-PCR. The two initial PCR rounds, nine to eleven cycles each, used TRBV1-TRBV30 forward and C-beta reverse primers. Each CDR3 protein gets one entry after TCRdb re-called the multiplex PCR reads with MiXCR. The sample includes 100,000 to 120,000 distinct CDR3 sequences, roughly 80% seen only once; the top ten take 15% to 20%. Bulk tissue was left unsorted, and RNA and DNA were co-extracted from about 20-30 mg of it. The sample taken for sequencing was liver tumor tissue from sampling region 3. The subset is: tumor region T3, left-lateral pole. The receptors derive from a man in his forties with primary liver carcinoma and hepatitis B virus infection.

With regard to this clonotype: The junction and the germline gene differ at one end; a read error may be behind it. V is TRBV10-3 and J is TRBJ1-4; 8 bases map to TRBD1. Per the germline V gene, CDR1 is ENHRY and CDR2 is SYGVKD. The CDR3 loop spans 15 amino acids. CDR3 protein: CAISDRGRGDKKPFF. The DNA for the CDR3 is TGTGCCATCAGTGACAGGGGGCGCGGGGATAAAAAACCGTTTTTT.

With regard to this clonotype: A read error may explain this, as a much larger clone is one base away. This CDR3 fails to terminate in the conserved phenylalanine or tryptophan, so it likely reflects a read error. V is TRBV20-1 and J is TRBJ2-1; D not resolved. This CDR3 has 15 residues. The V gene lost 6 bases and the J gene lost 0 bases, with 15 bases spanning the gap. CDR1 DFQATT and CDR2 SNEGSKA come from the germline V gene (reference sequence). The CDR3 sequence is CSARLLVSSYNEQFL. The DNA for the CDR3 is TGCAGTGCAAGGCTACTGGTTAGCTCCTACAATGAGCAGTTCCTC.

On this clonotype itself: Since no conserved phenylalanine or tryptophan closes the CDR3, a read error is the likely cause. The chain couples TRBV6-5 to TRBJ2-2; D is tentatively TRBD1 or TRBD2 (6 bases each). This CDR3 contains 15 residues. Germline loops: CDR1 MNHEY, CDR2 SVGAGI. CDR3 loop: CASSYRGLGTRELFI. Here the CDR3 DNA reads TGTGCCAGCAGTTACCGGGGGCTGGGGACCAGGGAACTGTTTATT.

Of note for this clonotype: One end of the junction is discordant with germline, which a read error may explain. The CDR3 reads CASSPLAAGQEIQYF. CDR3 coding DNA: TGTGCCAGCAGTCCACTAGCGGCTGGGCAAGAGATCCAGTACTTC. The chain uses TRBV2 and TRBJ2-5, with TRBD2 matching over 8 bases. The CDR3 spans 15 residues. Looked up from germline, CDR1 is SNHLY and CDR2 is FYNNEI. Looking up the rest from reference TRBV2 and TRBJ2-5 gives the full variable domain: EPEVTQTPSHQVTQMGQEVILRCVPISNHLYFYWYRQILGQKVEFLVSFYNNEISEKSEIFDDQFSVERPDGSNFTLKIRSTKLEDSAMYFCASSPLAAGQEIQYFGPGTRLLVL.

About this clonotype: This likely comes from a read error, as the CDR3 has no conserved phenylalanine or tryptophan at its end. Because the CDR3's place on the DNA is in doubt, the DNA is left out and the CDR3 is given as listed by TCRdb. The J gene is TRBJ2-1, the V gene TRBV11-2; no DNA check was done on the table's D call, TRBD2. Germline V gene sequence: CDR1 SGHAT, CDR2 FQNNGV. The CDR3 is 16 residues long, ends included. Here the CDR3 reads CASSMGTSGSYNEQFL.

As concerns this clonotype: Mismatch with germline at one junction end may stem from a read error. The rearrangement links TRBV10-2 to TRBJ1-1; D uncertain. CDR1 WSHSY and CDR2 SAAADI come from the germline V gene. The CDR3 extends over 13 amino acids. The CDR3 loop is CASNEVENTEAFF. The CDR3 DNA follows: TGCGCCAGCAATGAGGTAGAAAACACTGAAGCTTTCTTC.

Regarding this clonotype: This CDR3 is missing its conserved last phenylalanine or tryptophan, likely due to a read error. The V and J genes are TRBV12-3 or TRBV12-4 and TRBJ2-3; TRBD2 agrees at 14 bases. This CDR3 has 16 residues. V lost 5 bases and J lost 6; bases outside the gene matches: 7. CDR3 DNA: TGTGCCAGCAGTCCAGGGACTAGCGGGAGAGGGGATACGCAGTATCTT. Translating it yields CASSPGTSGRGDTQYL.

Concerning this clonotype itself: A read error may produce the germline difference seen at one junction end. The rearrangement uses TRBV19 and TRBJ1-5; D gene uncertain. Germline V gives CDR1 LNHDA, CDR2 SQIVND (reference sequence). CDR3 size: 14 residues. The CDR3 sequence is CVSSKVGTNQPQHF. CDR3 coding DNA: TGTGTCAGTAGTAAGGTGGGCACAAATCAGCCCCAGCATTTT.

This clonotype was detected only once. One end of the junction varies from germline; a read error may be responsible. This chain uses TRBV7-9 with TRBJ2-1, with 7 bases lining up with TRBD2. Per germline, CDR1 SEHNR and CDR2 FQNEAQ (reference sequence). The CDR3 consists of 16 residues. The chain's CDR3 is CASSLLASGPYLEQSF. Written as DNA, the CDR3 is TGTGCTAGCAGCTTGTTAGCTAGCGGTCCTTACTTAGAGCAGTCCTTC.

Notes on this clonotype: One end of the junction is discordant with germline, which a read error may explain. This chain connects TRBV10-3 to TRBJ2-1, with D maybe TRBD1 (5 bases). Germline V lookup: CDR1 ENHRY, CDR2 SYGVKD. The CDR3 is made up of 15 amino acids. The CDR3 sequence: CAINQGLESYYEQFF. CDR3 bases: TGTGCCATCAACCAGGGTCTAGAATCCTACTATGAGCAGTTCTTC.

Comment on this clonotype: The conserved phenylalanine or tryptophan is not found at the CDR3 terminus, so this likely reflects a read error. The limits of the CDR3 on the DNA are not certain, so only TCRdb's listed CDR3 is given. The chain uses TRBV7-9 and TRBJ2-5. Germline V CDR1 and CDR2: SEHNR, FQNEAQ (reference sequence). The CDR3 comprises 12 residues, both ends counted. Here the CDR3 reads CASSQEGETRYL.

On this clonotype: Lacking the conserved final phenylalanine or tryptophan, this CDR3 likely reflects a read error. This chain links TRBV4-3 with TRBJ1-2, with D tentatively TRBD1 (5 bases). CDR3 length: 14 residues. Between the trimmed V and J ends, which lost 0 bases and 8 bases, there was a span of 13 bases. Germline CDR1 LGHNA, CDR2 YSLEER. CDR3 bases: TGCGCCAGCAGCCAAGATACAGGCTTGGGGGGCTACACCTTG. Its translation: CASSQDTGLGGYTL.

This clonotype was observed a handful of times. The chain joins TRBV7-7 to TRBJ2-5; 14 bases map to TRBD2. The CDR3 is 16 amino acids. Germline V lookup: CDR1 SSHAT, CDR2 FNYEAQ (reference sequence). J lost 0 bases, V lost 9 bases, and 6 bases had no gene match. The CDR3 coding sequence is TGTGCCAGAGGACTAGCGGGAGGACGGTACCAAGAGACCCAGTACTTC. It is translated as CARGLAGGRYQETQYF.

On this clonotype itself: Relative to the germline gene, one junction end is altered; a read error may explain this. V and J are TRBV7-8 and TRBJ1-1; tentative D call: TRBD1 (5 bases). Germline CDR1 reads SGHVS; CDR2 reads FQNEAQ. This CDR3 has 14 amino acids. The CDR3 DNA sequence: TGTCCCAGCAGCCTCCAAGGGGCGGAGACTGAAGCTTTCTTT. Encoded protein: CPSSLQGAETEAFF. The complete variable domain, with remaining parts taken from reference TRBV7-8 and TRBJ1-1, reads GAGVSQSPRYKVAKRGQDVALRCDPISGHVSLFWYQQALGQGPEFLTYFQNEAQLDKSGLPSDRFFAERPEGSVSTLKIQRTQQEDSAVYLCPSSLQGAETEAFFGQGTRLTVV.